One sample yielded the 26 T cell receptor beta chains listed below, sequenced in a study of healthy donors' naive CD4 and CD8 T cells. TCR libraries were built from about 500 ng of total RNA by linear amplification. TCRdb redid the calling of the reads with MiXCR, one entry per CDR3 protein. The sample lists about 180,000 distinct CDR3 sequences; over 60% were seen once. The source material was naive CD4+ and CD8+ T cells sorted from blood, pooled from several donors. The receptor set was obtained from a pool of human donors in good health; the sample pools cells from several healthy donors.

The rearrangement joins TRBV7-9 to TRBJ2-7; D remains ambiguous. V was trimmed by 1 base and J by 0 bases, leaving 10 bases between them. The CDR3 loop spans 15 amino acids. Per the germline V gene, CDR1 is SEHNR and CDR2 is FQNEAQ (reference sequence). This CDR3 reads CASSLGVGFSYEQYF. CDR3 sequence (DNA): TGTGCCAGCAGCTTAGGGGTAGGGTTCTCCTACGAGCAGTACTTC.

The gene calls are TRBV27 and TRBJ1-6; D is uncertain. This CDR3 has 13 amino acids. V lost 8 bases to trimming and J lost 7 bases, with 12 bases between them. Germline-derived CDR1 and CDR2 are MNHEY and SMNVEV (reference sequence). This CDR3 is CASALATNSPLHF. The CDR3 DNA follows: TGTGCCAGCGCCCTCGCGACCAATTCACCCCTCCACTTT.

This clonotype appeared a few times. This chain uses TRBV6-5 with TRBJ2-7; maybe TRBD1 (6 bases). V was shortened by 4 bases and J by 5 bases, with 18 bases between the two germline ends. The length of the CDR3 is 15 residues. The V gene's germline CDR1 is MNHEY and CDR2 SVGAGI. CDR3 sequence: CASSSPRSGVDEQYF. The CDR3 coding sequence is TGTGCCAGCAGTTCACCTCGTTCAGGGGTCGACGAGCAGTACTTC.

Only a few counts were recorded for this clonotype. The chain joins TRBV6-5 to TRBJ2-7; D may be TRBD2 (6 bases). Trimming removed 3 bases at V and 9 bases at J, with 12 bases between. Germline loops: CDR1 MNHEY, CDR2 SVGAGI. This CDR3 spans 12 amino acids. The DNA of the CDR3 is TGTGCCAGCAGTTATCTTACCGGGGGGCAGTACTTC. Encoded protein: CASSYLTGGQYF.

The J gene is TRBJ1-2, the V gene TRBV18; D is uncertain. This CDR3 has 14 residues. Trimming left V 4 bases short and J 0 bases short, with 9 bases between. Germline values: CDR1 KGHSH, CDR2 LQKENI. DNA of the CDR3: TGTGCCAGCTCACGCCCCAGACCTAACTATGGCTACACCTTC. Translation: CASSRPRPNYGYTF. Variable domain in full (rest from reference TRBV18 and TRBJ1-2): NAGVMQNPRHLVRRRGQEARLRCSPMKGHSHVYWYRQLPEEGLKFMVYLQKENIIDESGMPKERFSAEFPKEGPSILRIQQVVRGDSAAYFCASSRPRPNYGYTFGSGTRLTVV.

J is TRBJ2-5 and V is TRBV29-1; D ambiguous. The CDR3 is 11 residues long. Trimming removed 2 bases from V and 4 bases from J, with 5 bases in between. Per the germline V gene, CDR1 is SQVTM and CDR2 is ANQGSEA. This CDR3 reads CSVESRETQYF. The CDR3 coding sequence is TGCAGCGTTGAAAGCCGAGAGACCCAGTACTTC.

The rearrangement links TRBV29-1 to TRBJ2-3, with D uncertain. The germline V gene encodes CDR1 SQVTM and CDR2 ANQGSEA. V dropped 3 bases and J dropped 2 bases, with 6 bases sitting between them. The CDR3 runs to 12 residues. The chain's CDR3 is CSVEWYTDTQYF. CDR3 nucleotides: TGCAGCGTTGAGTGGTACACAGATACGCAGTATTTT.

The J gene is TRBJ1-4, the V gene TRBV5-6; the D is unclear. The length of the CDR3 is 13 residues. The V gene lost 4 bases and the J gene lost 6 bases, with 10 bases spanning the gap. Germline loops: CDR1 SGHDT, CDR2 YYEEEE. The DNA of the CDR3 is TGTGCCAGCAGCCTGGACCTCTATGAAAAACTGTTTTTT. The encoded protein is CASSLDLYEKLFF.

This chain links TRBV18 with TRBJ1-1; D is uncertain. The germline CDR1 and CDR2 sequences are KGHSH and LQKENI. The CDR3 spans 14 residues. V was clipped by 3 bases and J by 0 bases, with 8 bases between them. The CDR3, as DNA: TGTGCCAGCTCACCGCCCCTCATGAACACTGAAGCTTTCTTT. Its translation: CASSPPLMNTEAFF.

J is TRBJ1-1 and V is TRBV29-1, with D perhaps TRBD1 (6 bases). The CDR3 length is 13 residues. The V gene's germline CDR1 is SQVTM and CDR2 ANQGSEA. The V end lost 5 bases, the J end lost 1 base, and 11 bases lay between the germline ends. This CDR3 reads CSVPDRTNTEAFF. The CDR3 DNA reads TGCAGCGTTCCCGACAGGACGAACACTGAAGCTTTCTTT. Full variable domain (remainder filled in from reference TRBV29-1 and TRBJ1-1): SAVISQKPSRDICQRGTSLTIQCQVDSQVTMMFWYRQQPGQSLTLIATANQGSEATYESGFVIDKFPISRPNLTFSTLTVSNMSPEDSSIYLCSVPDRTNTEAFFGQGTRLTVV.

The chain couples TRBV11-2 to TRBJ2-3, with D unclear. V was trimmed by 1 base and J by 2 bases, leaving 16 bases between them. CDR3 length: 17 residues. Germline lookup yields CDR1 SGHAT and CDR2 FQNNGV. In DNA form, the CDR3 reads TGTGCCAGCAGCTTAGTTGTCTCGGGCGGATCCACAGATACGCAGTATTTT. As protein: CASSLVVSGGSTDTQYF.

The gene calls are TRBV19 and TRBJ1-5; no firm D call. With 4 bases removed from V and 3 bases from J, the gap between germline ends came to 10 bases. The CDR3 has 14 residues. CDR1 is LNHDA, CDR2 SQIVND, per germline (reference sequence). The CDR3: CASSNYVVNQPQHF. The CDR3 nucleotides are TGTGCCAGTAGTAATTACGTAGTCAATCAGCCCCAGCATTTT.

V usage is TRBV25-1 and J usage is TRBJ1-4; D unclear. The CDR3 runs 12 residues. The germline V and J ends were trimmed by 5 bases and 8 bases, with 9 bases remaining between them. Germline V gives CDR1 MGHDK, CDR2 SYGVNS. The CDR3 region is CASSLAGEKLFF. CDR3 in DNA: TGTGCCAGCAGTCTCGCGGGGGAAAAACTGTTTTTT.

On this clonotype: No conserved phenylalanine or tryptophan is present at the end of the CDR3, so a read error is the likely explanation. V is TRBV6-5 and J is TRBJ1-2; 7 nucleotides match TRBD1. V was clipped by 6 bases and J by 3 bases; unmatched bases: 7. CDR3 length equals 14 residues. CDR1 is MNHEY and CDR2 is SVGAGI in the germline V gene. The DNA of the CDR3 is TGTGCCAGCAGGTCCACAGGGGTGCACTATGGCTACACCATC. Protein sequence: CASRSTGVHYGYTI.

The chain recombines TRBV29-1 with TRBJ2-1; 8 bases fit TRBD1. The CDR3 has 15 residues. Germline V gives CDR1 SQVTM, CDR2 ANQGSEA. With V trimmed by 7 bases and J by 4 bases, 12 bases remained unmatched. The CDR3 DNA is TGCAGCGCCCAACCCGGGACAGGCTTTTACAATGAGCAGTTCTTC. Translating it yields CSAQPGTGFYNEQFF.

The CDR3 DNA is TGCAGCGTTGACCAAAATACAGGGGCTGGGGCCAACGTCCTGACTTTC. This encodes CSVDQNTGAGANVLTF. The chain employs TRBV29-1 and TRBJ2-6; 7 nucleotides align to TRBD1. Germline assignment: CDR1 SQVTM and CDR2 ANQGSEA. CDR3 size: 16 residues. The V and J ends lost 3 bases and 2 bases, in that order; junction bases with no gene match: 7. The complete variable domain, with remaining parts taken from reference TRBV29-1 and TRBJ2-6, reads SAVISQKPSRDICQRGTSLTIQCQVDSQVTMMFWYRQQPGQSLTLIATANQGSEATYESGFVIDKFPISRPNLTFSTLTVSNMSPEDSSIYLCSVDQNTGAGANVLTFGAGSRLTVL.

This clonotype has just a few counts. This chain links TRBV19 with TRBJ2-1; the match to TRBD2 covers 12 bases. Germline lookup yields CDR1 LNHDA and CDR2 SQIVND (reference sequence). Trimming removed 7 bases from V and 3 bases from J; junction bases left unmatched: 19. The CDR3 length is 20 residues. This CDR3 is CASTPWGLAGGPPNYNEQFF. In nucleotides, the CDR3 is TGTGCCAGTACCCCTTGGGGCCTAGCGGGAGGGCCGCCGAACTACAATGAGCAGTTCTTC.

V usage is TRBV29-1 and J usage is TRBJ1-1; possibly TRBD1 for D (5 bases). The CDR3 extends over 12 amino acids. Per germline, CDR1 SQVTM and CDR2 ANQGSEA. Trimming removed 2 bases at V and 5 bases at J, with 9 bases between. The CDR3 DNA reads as TGCAGCGTTGAAAGGGGCATGACTGAAGCTTTCTTT. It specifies CSVERGMTEAFF.

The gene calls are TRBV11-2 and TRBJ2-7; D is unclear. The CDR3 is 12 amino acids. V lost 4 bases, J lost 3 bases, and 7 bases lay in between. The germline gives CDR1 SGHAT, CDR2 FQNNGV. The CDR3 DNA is TGTGCCAGCAGCTCCCTCGTCTACGAGCAGTACTTC. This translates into CASSSLVYEQYF.

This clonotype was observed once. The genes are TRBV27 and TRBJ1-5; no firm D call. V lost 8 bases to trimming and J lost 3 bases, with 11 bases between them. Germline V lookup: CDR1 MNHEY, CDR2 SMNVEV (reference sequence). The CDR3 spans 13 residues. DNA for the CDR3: TGTGCCAGCGGTGACGGAAACAATCAGCCCCAGCATTTT. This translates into CASGDGNNQPQHF.

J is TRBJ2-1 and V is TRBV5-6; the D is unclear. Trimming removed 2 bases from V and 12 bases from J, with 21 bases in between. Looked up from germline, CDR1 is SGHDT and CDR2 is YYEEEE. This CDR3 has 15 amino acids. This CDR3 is CASSFESLLTPGQFF. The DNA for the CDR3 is TGTGCCAGCAGCTTCGAATCCCTCCTGACCCCGGGGCAGTTCTTC.

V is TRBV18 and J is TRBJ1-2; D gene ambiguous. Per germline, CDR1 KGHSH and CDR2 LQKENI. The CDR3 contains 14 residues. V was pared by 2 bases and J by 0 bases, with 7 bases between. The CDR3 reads CASSPNAANYGYTF. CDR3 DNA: TGTGCCAGCTCACCAAACGCAGCTAACTATGGCTACACCTTC.

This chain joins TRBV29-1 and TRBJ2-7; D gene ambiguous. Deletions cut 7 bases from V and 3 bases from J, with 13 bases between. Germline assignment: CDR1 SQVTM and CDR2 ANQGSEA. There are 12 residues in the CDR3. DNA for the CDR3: TGCAGCGCCCGAGAGTCAGACTACGAGCAGTACTTC. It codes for CSARESDYEQYF.

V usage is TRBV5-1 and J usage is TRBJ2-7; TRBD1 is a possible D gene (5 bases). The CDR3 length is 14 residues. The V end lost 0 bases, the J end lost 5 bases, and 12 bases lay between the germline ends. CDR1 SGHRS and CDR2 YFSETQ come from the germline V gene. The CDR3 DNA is TGCGCCAGCAGCTTGGATCAGGGATGGGACGAGCAGTACTTC. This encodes CASSLDQGWDEQYF. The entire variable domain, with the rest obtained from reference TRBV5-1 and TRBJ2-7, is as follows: KAGVTQTPRYLIKTRGQQVTLSCSPISGHRSVSWYQQTPGQGLQFLFEYFSETQRNKGNFPGRFSGRQFSNSRSEMNVSTLELGDSALYLCASSLDQGWDEQYFGPGTRLTVT.

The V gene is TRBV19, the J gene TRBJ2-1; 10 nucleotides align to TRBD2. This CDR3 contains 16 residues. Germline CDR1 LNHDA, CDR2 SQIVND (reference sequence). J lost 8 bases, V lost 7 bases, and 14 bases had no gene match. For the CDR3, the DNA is TGTGCCAGTAATCCGACAGCGGGAGGGTTATCCGATGAGCAGTTCTTC. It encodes CASNPTAGGLSDEQFF.

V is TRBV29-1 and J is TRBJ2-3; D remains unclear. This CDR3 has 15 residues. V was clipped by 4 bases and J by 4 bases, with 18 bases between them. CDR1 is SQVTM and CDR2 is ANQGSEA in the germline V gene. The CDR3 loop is CSVGSDRARADTQYF. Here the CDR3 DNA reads TGCAGCGTTGGGTCAGATCGGGCGCGCGCAGATACGCAGTATTTT.